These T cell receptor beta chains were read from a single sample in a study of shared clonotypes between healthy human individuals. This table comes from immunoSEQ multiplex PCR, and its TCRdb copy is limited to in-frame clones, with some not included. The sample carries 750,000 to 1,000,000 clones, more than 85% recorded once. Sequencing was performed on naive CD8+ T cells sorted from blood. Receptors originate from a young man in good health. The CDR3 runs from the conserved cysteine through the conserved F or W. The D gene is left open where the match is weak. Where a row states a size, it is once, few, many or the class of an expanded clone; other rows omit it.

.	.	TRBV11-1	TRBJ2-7	TGTGCCAGCAGCGCTACAGGTTCCTACGAGCAGTACTTC	CASSATGSYEQYF
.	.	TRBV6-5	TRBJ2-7	TGTGCCAGCCCGCTTATCATTTCCCACGAGCAGTACTTC	CASPLIISHEQYF
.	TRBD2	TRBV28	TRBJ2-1	TGTGCCAGCAGTTTAGCCGGGACTAGGGGCTACAATGAGCAGTTCTTC	CASSLAGTRGYNEQFF
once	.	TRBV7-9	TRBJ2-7	TGTGCCAGCAGCTTATTACTCCTGGGGCCAACCTACGAGCAGTACTTC	CASSLLLLGPTYEQYF
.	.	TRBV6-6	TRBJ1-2	TGTGCCAGCAGTTCGGGGGAGGGCTATGGCTACACCTTC	CASSSGEGYGYTF
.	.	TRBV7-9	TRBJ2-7	TGTGCCAGCAGCAAACCTCTAACGGAAGAGCAGTACTTC	CASSKPLTEEQYF
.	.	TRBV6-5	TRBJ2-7	TGTGCCAGCAGTCCCACGACATACTACGAGCAGTACTTC	CASSPTTYYEQYF
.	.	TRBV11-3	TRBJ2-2	TGTGCCAGCAGCTCATATAATATAGGGCAAGGGACCGGGGAGCTGTTTTTT	CASSSYNIGQGTGELFF
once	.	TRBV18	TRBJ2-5	TGTGCCAGCTCACCACCGAGGGACCACCATCACTTC	CASSPPRDHHHF
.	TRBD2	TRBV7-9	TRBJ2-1	TGTGCCAGCAGCTTGACCTTAGCGGGAGGGCAGTTCTTC	CASSLTLAGGQFF
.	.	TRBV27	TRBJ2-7	TGTGCCAGCAGTTGGGGCCAGCTCAGCGAGCAGTACTTC	CASSWGQLSEQYF
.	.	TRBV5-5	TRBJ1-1	TGTGCCAGCAGCTTGGAAGGGGAATATATGAACACTGAAGCTTTCTTT	CASSLEGEYMNTEAFF
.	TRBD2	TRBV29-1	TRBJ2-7	TGCAGCGTTGAAGAACTGACTAGCGACAGACACGAGCAGTACTTC	CSVEELTSDRHEQYF
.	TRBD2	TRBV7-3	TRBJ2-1	TGTGCCAGCAGCTATAGCGGGAGCGGCAATGAGCAGTTCTTC	CASSYSGSGNEQFF
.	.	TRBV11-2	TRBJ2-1	TGTGCCAGCAGCAGACGGGAGAATGAGCAGTTCTTC	CASSRRENEQFF
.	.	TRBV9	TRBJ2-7	TGTGCCAGTGGCGGGCCCCAGGTCGGGCAGTACTTC	CASGGPQVGQYF
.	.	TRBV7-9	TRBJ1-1	TGTGCCAGCAGCTCTCCCCCGAACACTGAAGCTTTCTTT	CASSSPPNTEAFF
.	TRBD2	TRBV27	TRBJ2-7	TGTGCCAGCCGACCCGGGGGGAGGTTAAACGAGCAGTACTTC	CASRPGGRLNEQYF
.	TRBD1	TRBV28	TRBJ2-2	TGTGCCAGCAGTCCAGGGGCAGGGGGTATTCGTCGGACCGGGGAGCTGTTTTTT	CASSPGAGGIRRTGELFF
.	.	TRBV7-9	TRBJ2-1	TGTGCCAGCAGCTTGAGGCCTGACGGGCATGGTGAGCAGTTCTTC	CASSLRPDGHGEQFF
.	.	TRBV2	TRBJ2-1	TGTGCCAGCCCTCGAGAATCAAATGAGCAGTTCTTC	CASPRESNEQFF
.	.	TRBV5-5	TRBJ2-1	TGTGCCAGCAGCTCCAGGGAGGTTAACAATGAGCAGTTCTTC	CASSSREVNNEQFF
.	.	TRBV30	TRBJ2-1	TGTGCCTGGGACAGTTCTCACAATGAGCAGTTCTTC	CAWDSSHNEQFF
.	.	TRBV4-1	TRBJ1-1	TGCGCCAGCAGCCTAGAGAGGAACACTGAAGCTTTCTTT	CASSLERNTEAFF
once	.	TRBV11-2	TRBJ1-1	TGTGCCAGCAGCTTAGTGAGGGGATTGAGCACTGAAGCTTTCTTT	CASSLVRGLSTEAFF
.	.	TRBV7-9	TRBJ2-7	TGTGCCAGCAGCCAGGTCCTTGGGAGAGACGAGCAGTACTTC	CASSQVLGRDEQYF
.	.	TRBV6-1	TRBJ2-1	TGTGCCAGCCGGAAACGGGACAATGAGCAGTTCTTC	CASRKRDNEQFF
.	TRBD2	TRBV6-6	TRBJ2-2	TGTGCCAGCAGTCCCGGGAGGGTCGGGTTGGGGGAGCTGTTTTTT	CASSPGRVGLGELFF
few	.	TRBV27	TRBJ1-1	TGTGCCAGCAGCTTCGAAGGAGCTTTCTTT	CASSFEGAFF
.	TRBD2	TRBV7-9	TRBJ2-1	TGTGCCAGCAGCCGTGGAGTAGCGGGATTCGGTAATGAGCAGTTCTTC	CASSRGVAGFGNEQFF
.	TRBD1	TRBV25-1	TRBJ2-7	TGTGCCAGCAGTGAATCCGGGACAGGGGAAGAGCAGTACTTC	CASSESGTGEEQYF
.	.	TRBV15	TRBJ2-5	TGTGCCACCAGCAGAGATCGTACCGGGACTCAAGAGACCCAGTACTTC	CATSRDRTGTQETQYF
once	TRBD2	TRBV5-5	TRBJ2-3	TGTGCCAGCAGCAGACTAGCGTCGAGCACAGATACGCAGTATTTT	CASSRLASSTDTQYF
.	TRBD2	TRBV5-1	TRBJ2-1	TGCGCCAGCAGCCCGGGACTAGCGGGAGAGGTTGAGCAGTTCTTC	CASSPGLAGEVEQFF
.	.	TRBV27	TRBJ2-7	TGTGCCAGCAGTTTGACAGCTTCCTACGAGCAGTACTTC	CASSLTASYEQYF
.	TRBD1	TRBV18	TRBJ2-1	TGTGCCAGCTCATACCAGGGACAGGACCGCTCCTACAATGAGCAGTTCTTC	CASSYQGQDRSYNEQFF
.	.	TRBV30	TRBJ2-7	TGTGCCTGGAGTCTGGGGAGCTACGAGCAGTACTTC	CAWSLGSYEQYF
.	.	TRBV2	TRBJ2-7	TGTGCCAGCAGTGGAGACAGAACCTACGAGCAGTACTTC	CASSGDRTYEQYF
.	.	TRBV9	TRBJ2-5	TGTGCCAGCAGCGTAGGTCAGCGGATACAAGAGACCCAGTACTTC	CASSVGQRIQETQYF
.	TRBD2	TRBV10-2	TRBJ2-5	TGCGCCAGCAAGCTTAAACTAGCGTCCTTAGAGACCCAGTACTTC	CASKLKLASLETQYF
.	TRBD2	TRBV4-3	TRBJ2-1	TGCGCCAGCAGCCCTCTGGTAGCGGGAGGGCCTTCCTACAATGAGCAGTTCTTC	CASSPLVAGGPSYNEQFF
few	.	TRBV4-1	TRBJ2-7	TGCGCCAGCAGTCAAGTTCTTGGGGGGCTCGAGCAGTACTTC	CASSQVLGGLEQYF
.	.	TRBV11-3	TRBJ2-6	TGTGCCAGCAGCGACCGCGCCTCTGGGGCCAACGTCCTGACTTTC	CASSDRASGANVLTF
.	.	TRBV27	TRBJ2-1	TGTGCCAGCAGTTTAGTCAGATACAATGAGCAGTTCTTC	CASSLVRYNEQFF
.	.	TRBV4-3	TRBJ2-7	TGCGCCAGCAGCCTCCTCAGGAGCTCCTACGAGCAGTACTTC	CASSLLRSSYEQYF
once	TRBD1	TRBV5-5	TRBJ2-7	TGTGCCAGCAGCTTGGAACAGGGGGCCTACGAGCAGTACTTC	CASSLEQGAYEQYF
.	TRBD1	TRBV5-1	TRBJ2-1	TGCGCCAGCAGCTTGGCCGAATCAGGGGGCTACAATGAGCAGTTCTTC	CASSLAESGGYNEQFF
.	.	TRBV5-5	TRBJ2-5	TGTGCCAGCAGCTTAGAAGACTACCTCCGAGAGACCCAGTACTTC	CASSLEDYLRETQYF
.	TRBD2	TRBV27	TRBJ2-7	TGTGCCAGCAGTTTTGGCGGGGGGTACGAGCAGTACTTC	CASSFGGGYEQYF
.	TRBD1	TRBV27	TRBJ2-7	TGTGCCAGCAGCCTTACCGGGACAGGACCCTCCTACGAGCAGTACTTC	CASSLTGTGPSYEQYF
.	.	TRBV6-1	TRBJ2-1	TGTGCCAGCAGTGAAAGGGACCGAAGCTCCTACAATGAGCAGTTCTTC	CASSERDRSSYNEQFF